This is a list of T cell receptor beta chains from one sample in a study of vaccination and CD4 T cells after COVID-19. TCRdb re-called the PCR reads through MiXCR, storing one row per CDR3 protein. This table has some 10,000 distinct CDR3 sequences, 32% appearing once. These TCRs are of unknown antigen specificity. Sequenced material: CD4+ T cells from blood, cultured in vitro. All receptors come from a human donor in good health. Both conserved end residues are part of each CDR3. The order of the fields is D gene, clone size, V gene, CDR3 length, J gene, CDR3 protein, CDR3 DNA. A D gene is named only where the DNA matches it firmly. Size values are once, few and many counts, or a class for expanded clones, and some rows have none.

d_gene: TRBD1; abundance: -; v_gene: TRBV7-2; len: 18; j_gene: TRBJ1-6; CDR3aa: CASSHPYPGQGYNSPLHF; CDR3nt: TGCGCCAGCAGCCACCCCTACCCGGGACAGGGTTATAATTCACCCCTCCACTTT
d_gene: TRBD2; abundance: few; v_gene: TRBV7-3; len: 14; j_gene: TRBJ2-3; CDR3aa: CASSWGLAGDTQYF; CDR3nt: TGTGCCAGCAGCTGGGGACTAGCGGGAGATACGCAGTATTTT
d_gene: TRBD2; abundance: -; v_gene: TRBV7-2; len: 19; j_gene: TRBJ2-7; CDR3aa: CASSFRTPGLAGVSYEQYF; CDR3nt: TGTGCCAGCAGCTTTCGGACCCCGGGACTAGCGGGAGTTTCCTACGAGCAGTACTTC
d_gene: -; abundance: -; v_gene: TRBV25-1; len: 14; j_gene: TRBJ1-3; CDR3aa: CASSGTGRGNTIYF; CDR3nt: TGTGCCAGCAGTGGGACGGGCAGAGGAAACACCATATATTTT
d_gene: TRBD1; abundance: medium-sized; v_gene: TRBV27; len: 16; j_gene: TRBJ1-6; CDR3aa: CASSPDVDRRLTPLHF; CDR3nt: TGTGCCAGCAGCCCCGACGTGGACAGGCGACTGACTCCCCTCCACTTT
d_gene: TRBD2; abundance: -; v_gene: TRBV11-3; len: 17; j_gene: TRBJ2-5; CDR3aa: CASSPRSGTSGLETQYF; CDR3nt: TGTGCCAGCAGCCCCAGATCCGGGACTAGCGGCTTAGAGACCCAGTACTTC
d_gene: -; abundance: few; v_gene: TRBV27; len: 12; j_gene: TRBJ2-3; CDR3aa: CASSPRSSAQYF; CDR3nt: TGTGCCAGCAGCCCCCGAAGTTCAGCGCAGTATTTT
d_gene: TRBD1; abundance: -; v_gene: TRBV7-2; len: 15; j_gene: TRBJ1-5; CDR3aa: CASSPLQGTNQPQHF; CDR3nt: TGTGCCAGCAGCCCCCTACAGGGGACAAATCAGCCCCAGCATTTT
d_gene: -; abundance: -; v_gene: TRBV10-3; len: 17; j_gene: TRBJ2-3; CDR3aa: CAISESPPGASTDTQYF; CDR3nt: TGTGCCATCAGTGAGAGCCCTCCAGGGGCTAGCACAGATACGCAGTATTTT
d_gene: TRBD1; abundance: -; v_gene: TRBV12-3/TRBV12-4; len: 21; j_gene: TRBJ1-5; CDR3aa: CASSLKVFSDRAEGSNQPQHF; CDR3nt: TGTGCCAGCAGTTTAAAGGTTTTCTCGGACAGGGCGGAGGGTAGCAATCAGCCCCAGCATTTT
d_gene: -; abundance: few; v_gene: TRBV25-1; len: 14; j_gene: TRBJ2-1; CDR3aa: CASSVSGTKGEQFF; CDR3nt: TGTGCCAGCAGTGTTTCCGGGACAAAAGGTGAGCAGTTCTTC
d_gene: TRBD2; abundance: -; v_gene: TRBV2; len: 15; j_gene: TRBJ2-1; CDR3aa: CASSEGLAGYNEQFF; CDR3nt: TGTGCCAGCAGTGAAGGGCTAGCGGGTTACAATGAGCAGTTCTTC
d_gene: -; abundance: -; v_gene: TRBV18; len: 15; j_gene: TRBJ2-3; CDR3aa: CASSPLQARTDTQYF; CDR3nt: TGTGCCAGCTCACCACTTCAAGCACGCACAGATACGCAGTATTTT
d_gene: TRBD2; abundance: -; v_gene: TRBV6-2/TRBV6-3; len: 19; j_gene: TRBJ2-6; CDR3aa: CASSYLGLAGYSGANVLTF; CDR3nt: TGTGCCAGCAGTTACCTTGGCCTAGCGGGATACTCTGGGGCCAACGTCCTGACTTTC
d_gene: -; abundance: few; v_gene: TRBV28; len: 14; j_gene: TRBJ2-7; CDR3aa: CASSFPRGTYEQYF; CDR3nt: TGTGCCAGCAGTTTCCCCCGGGGAACTTACGAGCAGTACTTC
d_gene: TRBD1; abundance: -; v_gene: TRBV6-1; len: 15; j_gene: TRBJ2-1; CDR3aa: CASKVGQAVSNEQFF; CDR3nt: TGTGCCAGCAAAGTAGGACAGGCGGTTTCCAATGAGCAGTTCTTC
d_gene: -; abundance: -; v_gene: TRBV6-5; len: 16; j_gene: TRBJ1-3; CDR3aa: CASSSSKLISGNTIYF; CDR3nt: TGTGCCAGCAGTTCTTCAAAACTTATCTCTGGAAACACCATATATTTT
d_gene: -; abundance: few; v_gene: TRBV20-1; len: 14; j_gene: TRBJ1-5; CDR3aa: CSARDSGGNQPQHF; CDR3nt: TGCAGTGCTAGAGACTCAGGCGGCAATCAGCCCCAGCATTTT
d_gene: -; abundance: -; v_gene: TRBV19; len: 16; j_gene: TRBJ2-7; CDR3aa: CASSKVRLLRPYEQYF; CDR3nt: TGTGCCAGTAGTAAGGTCCGACTCCTCCGTCCCTACGAGCAGTACTTC
d_gene: -; abundance: -; v_gene: TRBV11-1; len: 13; j_gene: TRBJ2-3; CDR3aa: CASSYANSDTQYF; CDR3nt: TGTGCCAGCAGCTACGCAAACAGTGATACGCAGTATTTT
d_gene: -; abundance: -; v_gene: TRBV5-1; len: 14; j_gene: TRBJ1-2; CDR3aa: CASGLDSPNYGYTF; CDR3nt: TGCGCCAGCGGACTGGACAGCCCTAACTATGGCTACACCTTC
d_gene: TRBD1; abundance: -; v_gene: TRBV2; len: 14; j_gene: TRBJ2-7; CDR3aa: CASSVQGGDYEQYF; CDR3nt: TGTGCCAGCAGTGTACAGGGGGGAGACTACGAGCAGTACTTC
d_gene: -; abundance: -; v_gene: TRBV20-1; len: 13; j_gene: TRBJ2-7; CDR3aa: CSASGPRGYEQYF; CDR3nt: TGCAGTGCTTCCGGGCCGCGAGGCTACGAGCAGTACTTC
d_gene: -; abundance: -; v_gene: TRBV28; len: 15; j_gene: TRBJ1-6; CDR3aa: CASSLGGGVRSPLHF; CDR3nt: TGTGCCAGCAGTTTAGGTGGGGGGGTTCGATCACCCCTCCACTTT
d_gene: -; abundance: -; v_gene: TRBV20-1; len: 13; j_gene: TRBJ1-2; CDR3aa: CSARQHGRYGYTF; CDR3nt: TGCAGTGCTAGACAGCATGGAAGGTATGGCTACACCTTC
d_gene: -; abundance: -; v_gene: TRBV28; len: 14; j_gene: TRBJ1-3; CDR3aa: CGGSRVSSGNTIYF; CDR3nt: TGCGGCGGGTCCAGGGTCAGCTCTGGAAACACCATATATTTT